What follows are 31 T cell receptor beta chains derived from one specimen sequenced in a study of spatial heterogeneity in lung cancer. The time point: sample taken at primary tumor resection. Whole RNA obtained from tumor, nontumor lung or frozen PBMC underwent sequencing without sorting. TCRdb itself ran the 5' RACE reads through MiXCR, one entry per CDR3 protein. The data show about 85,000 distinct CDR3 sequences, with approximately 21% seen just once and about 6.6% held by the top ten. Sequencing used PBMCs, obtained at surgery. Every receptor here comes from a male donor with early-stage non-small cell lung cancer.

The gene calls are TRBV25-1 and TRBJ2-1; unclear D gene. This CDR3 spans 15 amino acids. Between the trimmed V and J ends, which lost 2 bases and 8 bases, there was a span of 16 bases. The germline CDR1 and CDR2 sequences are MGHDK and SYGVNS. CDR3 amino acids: CASSEGSAARDEQFF. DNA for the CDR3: TGTGCCAGCAGTGAAGGGTCGGCGGCTCGGGATGAGCAGTTCTTC.

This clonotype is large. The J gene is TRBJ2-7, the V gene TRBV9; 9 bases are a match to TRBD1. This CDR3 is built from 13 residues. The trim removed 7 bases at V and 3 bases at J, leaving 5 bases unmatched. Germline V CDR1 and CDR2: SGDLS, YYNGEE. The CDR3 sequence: CASGQGYGYEQYF. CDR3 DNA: TGTGCCAGCGGACAGGGGTACGGCTACGAGCAGTACTTC.

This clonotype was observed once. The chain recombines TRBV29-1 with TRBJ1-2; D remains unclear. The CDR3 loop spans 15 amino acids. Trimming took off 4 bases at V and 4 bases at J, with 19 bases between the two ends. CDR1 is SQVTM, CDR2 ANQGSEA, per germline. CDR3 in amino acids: CSVGFFVGIPYGYTF. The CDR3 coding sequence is TGCAGCGTTGGTTTTTTTGTGGGGATCCCCTATGGCTACACCTTC. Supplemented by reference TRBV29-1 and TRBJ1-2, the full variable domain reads SAVISQKPSRDICQRGTSLTIQCQVDSQVTMMFWYRQQPGQSLTLIATANQGSEATYESGFVIDKFPISRPNLTFSTLTVSNMSPEDSSIYLCSVGFFVGIPYGYTFGSGTRLTVV.

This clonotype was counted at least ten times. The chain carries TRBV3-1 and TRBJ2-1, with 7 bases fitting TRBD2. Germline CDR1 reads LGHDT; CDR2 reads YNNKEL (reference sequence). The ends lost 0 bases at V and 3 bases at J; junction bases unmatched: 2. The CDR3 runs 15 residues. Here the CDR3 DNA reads TGTGCCAGCAGCCAAGACCGCGGGGGCTACAATGAGCAGTTCTTC. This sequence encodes CASSQDRGGYNEQFF.

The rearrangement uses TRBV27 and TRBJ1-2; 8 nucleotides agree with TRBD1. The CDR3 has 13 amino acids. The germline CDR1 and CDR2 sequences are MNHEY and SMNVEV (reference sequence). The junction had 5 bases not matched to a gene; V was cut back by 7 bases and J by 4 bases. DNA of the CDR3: TGTGCCAGCACAGGACAGGGATTCTATGGCTACACCTTC. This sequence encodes CASTGQGFYGYTF.

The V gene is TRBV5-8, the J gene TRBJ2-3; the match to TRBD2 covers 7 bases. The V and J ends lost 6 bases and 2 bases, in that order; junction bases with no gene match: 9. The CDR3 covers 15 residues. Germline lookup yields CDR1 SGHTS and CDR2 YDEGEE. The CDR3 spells CASTREVGFTDTQYF. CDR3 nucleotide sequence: TGTGCCAGCACCCGGGAGGTGGGCTTCACAGATACGCAGTATTTT.

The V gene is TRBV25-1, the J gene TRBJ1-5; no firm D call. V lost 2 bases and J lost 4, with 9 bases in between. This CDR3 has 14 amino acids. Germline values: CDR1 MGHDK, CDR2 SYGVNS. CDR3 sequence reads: CASSEAIVNQPQHF. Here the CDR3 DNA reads TGTGCCAGCAGTGAAGCAATTGTGAATCAGCCCCAGCATTTT.

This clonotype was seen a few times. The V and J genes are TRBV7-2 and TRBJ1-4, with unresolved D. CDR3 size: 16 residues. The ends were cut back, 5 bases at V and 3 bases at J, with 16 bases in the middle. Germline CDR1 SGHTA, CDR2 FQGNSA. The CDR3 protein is CASSLRWREANEKLFF. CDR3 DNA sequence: TGTGCCAGCAGCCTAAGGTGGAGGGAAGCTAATGAAAAACTGTTTTTT.

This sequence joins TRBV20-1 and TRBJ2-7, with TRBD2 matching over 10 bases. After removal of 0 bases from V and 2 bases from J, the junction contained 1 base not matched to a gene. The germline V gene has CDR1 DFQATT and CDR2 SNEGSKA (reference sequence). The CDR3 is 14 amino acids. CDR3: CSARDTSGAYEQYF. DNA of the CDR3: TGCAGTGCTAGAGATACTAGCGGGGCCTACGAGCAGTACTTC.

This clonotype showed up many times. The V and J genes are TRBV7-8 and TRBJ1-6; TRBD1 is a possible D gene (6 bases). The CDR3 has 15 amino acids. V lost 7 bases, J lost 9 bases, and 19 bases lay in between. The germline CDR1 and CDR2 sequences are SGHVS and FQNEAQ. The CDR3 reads CASTPTTGTFSPLHF. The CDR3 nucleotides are TGTGCCAGCACCCCCACGACGGGGACATTTTCACCCCTCCACTTT.

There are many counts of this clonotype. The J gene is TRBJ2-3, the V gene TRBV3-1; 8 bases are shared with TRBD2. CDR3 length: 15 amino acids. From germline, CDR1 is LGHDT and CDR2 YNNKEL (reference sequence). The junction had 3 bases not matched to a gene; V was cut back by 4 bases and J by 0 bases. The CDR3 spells CASSPRTSSTDTQYF. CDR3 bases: TGTGCCAGCAGCCCGCGGACTAGCAGCACAGATACGCAGTATTTT.

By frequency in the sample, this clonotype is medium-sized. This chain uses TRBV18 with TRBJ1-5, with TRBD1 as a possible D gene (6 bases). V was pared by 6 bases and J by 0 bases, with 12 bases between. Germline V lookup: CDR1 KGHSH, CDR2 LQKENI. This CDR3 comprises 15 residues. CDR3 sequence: CASSLEQGSNQPQHF. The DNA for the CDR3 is TGTGCCAGCTCCCTAGAACAGGGTAGCAATCAGCCCCAGCATTTT.

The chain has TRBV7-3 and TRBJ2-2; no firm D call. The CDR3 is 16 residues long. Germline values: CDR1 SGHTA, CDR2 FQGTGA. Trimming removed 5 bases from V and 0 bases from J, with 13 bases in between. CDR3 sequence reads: CASSQTRASNTGELFF. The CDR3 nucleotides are TGTGCCAGCAGCCAGACCCGGGCGTCGAACACCGGGGAGCTGTTTTTT. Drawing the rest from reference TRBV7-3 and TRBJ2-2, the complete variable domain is GAGVSQTPSNKVTEKGKYVELRCDPISGHTALYWYRQSLGQGPEFLIYFQGTGAADDSGLPNDRFFAVRPEGSVSTLKIQRTERGDSAVYLCASSQTRASNTGELFFGEGSRLTVL.

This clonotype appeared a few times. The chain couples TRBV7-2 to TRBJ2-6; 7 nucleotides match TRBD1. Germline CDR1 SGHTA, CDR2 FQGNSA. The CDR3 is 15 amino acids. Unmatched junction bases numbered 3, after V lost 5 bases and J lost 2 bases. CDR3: CASSQTGPGANVLTF. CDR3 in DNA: TGTGCCAGCAGCCAGACAGGGCCTGGGGCCAACGTCCTGACTTTC.

As DNA, the CDR3 is TGTGCCAGCAGGACTGGACTATACTCTCAGGAGACCCAGTACTTC. Residues: CASRTGLYSQETQYF. The rearrangement uses TRBV2 and TRBJ2-5; tentative D call: TRBD2 (6 bases). Germline-derived CDR1 and CDR2 are SNHLY and FYNNEI. V lost 6 bases, J lost 5 bases, and 19 bases lay in between. The length of the CDR3 is 15 residues. Using reference TRBV2 and TRBJ2-5 for the parts outside the CDR3, the full variable domain is EPEVTQTPSHQVTQMGQEVILRCVPISNHLYFYWYRQILGQKVEFLVSFYNNEISEKSEIFDDQFSVERPDGSNFTLKIRSTKLEDSAMYFCASRTGLYSQETQYFGPGTRLLVL.

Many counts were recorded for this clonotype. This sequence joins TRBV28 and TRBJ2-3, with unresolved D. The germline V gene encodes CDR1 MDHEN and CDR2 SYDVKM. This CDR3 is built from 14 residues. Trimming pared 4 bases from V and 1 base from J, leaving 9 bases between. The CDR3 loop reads CASSSSSGTDTQYF. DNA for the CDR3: TGTGCCAGCAGTTCCTCTAGTGGCACAGATACGCAGTATTTT. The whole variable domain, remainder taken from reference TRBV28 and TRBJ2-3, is DVKVTQSSRYLVKRTGEKVFLECVQDMDHENMFWYRQDPGLGLRLIYFSYDVKMKEKGDIPEGYSVSREKKERFSLILESASTNQTSMYLCASSSSSGTDTQYFGPGTRLTVL.

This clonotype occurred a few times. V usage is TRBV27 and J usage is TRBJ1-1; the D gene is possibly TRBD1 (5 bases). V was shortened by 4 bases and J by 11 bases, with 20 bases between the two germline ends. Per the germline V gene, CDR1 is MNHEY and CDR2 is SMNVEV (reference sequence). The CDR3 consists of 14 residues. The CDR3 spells CASSWDGPTTWAFF. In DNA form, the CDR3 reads TGTGCCAGCAGTTGGGACGGGCCGACCACTTGGGCTTTCTTT.

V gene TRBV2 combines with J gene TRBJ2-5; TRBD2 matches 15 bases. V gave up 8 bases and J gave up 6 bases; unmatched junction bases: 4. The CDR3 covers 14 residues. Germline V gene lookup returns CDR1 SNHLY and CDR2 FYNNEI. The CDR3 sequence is CASSGLAGGQTQYF. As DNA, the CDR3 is TGTGCCAGCTCGGGACTAGCGGGAGGACAGACCCAGTACTTC.

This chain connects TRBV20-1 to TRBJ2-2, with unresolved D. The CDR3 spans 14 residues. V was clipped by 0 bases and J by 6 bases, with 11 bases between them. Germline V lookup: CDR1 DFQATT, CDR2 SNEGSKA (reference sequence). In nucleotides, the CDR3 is TGCAGTGCTAGAGATAGAACGCCGCCCGGGGAGCTGTTTTTT. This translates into CSARDRTPPGELFF.

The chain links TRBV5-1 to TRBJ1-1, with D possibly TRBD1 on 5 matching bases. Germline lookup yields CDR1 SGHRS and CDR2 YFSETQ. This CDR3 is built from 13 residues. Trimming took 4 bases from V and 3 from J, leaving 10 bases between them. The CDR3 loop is CASSALGDTEAFF. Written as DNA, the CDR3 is TGCGCCAGCAGCGCCCTAGGGGACACTGAAGCTTTCTTT.

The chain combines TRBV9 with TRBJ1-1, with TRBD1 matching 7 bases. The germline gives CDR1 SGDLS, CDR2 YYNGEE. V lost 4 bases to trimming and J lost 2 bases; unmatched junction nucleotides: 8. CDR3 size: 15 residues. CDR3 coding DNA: TGTGCCAGCAGCCCATCCGGGACAGTAAACACTGAAGCTTTCTTT. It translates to CASSPSGTVNTEAFF.

The CDR3 loop is CASSLALGGQGLLGEVYEQYF. The CDR3 DNA is TGTGCCAGCAGCTTAGCTTTAGGGGGACAGGGCCTGCTCGGAGAGGTCTACGAGCAGTACTTC. The gene calls are TRBV7-6 and TRBJ2-7; 9 nucleotides line up with TRBD1. The CDR3 consists of 21 residues. The junction had 21 bases not matched to a gene; V was cut back by 0 bases and J by 3 bases. Germline lookup yields CDR1 SGHVS and CDR2 FNYEAQ.

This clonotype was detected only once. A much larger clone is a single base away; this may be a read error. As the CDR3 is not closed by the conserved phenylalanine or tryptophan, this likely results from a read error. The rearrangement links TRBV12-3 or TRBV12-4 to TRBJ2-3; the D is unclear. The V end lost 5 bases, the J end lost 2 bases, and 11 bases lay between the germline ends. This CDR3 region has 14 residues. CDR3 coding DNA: TGTGCCAGCAGTCTGGGTTCGACCACAGATACGCAGTATTCT. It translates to CASSLGSTTDTQYS.

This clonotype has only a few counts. The CDR3 DNA is TGTGCCATCAGTGAGTCGGACGGATCCTACGAGCAGTACTTC. It translates to CAISESDGSYEQYF. The chain combines TRBV10-3 with TRBJ2-7; D unclear. The germline V gene encodes CDR1 ENHRY and CDR2 SYGVKD. The CDR3 runs to 14 residues. V gave up 0 bases and J gave up 1 base, with 7 bases separating them.

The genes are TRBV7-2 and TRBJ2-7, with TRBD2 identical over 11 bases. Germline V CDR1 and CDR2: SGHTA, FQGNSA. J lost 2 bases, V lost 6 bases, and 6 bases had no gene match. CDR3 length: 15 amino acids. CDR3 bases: TGTGCCAGCAGGCGGGGACTAGCGGAAGCCTACGAGCAGTACTTC. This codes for CASRRGLAEAYEQYF.

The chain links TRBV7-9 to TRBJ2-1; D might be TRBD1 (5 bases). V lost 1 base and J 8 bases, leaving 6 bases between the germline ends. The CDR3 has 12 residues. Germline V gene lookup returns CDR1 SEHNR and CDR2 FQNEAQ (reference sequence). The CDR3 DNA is TGTGCCAGCAGCTTAGTAGGGGATGAGCAGTTCTTC. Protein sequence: CASSLVGDEQFF.

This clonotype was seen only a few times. CDR3 protein: CASSLTSEYNEQFF. In DNA, the CDR3 is TGTGCCAGCAGCCTGACTAGCGAATACAATGAGCAGTTCTTC. V is TRBV28 and J is TRBJ2-1; 8 bases map to TRBD2. Germline CDR1 reads MDHEN; CDR2 reads SYDVKM. This CDR3 contains 14 residues. The V segment lost 6 bases and the J segment 4 bases; nucleotides outside the gene matches: 5.

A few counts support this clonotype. CDR3 loop: CSARDRSETSGRETQYF. For the CDR3, the DNA is TGCAGTGCTAGAGATAGATCCGAGACTAGCGGGAGAGAGACCCAGTACTTC. This rearrangement joins TRBV20-1 to TRBJ2-5; TRBD2 matches 12 bases. The germline gives CDR1 DFQATT, CDR2 SNEGSKA (reference sequence). The CDR3 covers 17 residues. V lost 0 bases and J lost 4; bases outside the gene matches: 9.

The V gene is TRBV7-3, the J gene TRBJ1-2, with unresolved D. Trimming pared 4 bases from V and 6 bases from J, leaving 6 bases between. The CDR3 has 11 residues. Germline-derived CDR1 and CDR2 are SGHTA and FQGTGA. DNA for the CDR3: TGTGCCAGCAGCTCCCTACATGGCTACACCTTC. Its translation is CASSSLHGYTF.

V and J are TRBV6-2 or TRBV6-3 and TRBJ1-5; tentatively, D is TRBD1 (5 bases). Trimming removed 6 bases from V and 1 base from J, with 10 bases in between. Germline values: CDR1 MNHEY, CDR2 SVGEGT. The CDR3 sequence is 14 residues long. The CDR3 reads CASSRQRSNQPQHF. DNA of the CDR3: TGTGCCAGCAGCCGACAGCGAAGCAATCAGCCCCAGCATTTT.

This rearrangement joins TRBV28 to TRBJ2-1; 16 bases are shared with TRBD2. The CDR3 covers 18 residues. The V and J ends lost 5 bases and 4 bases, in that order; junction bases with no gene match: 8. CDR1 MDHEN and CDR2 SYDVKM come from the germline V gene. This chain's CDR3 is CASSPPGLAGGLYNEQFF. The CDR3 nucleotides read TGTGCCAGCAGTCCCCCGGGACTAGCGGGAGGGTTATACAATGAGCAGTTCTTC.